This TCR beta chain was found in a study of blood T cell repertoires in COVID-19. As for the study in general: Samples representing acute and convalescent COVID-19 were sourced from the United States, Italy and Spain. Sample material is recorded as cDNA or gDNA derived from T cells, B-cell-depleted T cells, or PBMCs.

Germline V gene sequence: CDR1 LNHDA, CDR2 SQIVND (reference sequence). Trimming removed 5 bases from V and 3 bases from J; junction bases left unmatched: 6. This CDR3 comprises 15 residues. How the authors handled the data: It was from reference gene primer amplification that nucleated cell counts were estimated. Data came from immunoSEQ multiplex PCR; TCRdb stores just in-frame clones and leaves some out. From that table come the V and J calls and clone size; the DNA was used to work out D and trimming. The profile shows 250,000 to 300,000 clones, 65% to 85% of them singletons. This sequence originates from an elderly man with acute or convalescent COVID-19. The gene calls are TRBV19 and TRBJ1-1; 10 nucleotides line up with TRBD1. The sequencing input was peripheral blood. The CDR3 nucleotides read TGTGCCAGTAGTTCGTCCGGGACAGGGGACACTGAAGCTTTCTTT. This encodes CASSSSGTGDTEAFF.